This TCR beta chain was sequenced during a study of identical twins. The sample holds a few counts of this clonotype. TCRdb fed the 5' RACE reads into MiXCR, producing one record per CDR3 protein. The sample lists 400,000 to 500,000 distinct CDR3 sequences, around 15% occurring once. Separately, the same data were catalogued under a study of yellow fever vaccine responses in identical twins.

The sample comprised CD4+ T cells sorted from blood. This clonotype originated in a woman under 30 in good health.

Here the CDR3 reads CASSTTRDQPQHF. The CDR3, as DNA: TGTGCCAGCAGTACCACGAGGGATCAGCCCCAGCATTTT. The chain couples TRBV6-5 to TRBJ1-5; D is unresolved. CDR1 MNHEY and CDR2 SVGAGI come from the germline V gene. V dropped 5 bases and J dropped 5 bases, with 10 bases sitting between them. The CDR3 contains 13 residues.